The 23 T cell receptor beta chains in this list originate from one sample, sequenced in a study of T cell responses to AZD1222 COVID-19 vaccine (dated by TCRdb to about 2021). The label giving this sample's time point can be read as: baseline before first vaccination. Library generation was performed with the immunoSEQ multiplex PCR assay. TCRdb took this table from immuneACCESS and kept in-frame rearrangements with V and J called. Such tables lack part of the clones; where checked against another copy, unresolved V genes explain under half of the gap, and the rest is unexplained. Present in this sample are around 140,000 clones, more than 85% of which were seen just once. The ten largest account for 1.5% to 2% of the sample. Sequencing used peripheral blood, obtained on day 0 of AZD1222 vaccination. Receptors originate from an adult in good health.

The rearrangement uses TRBV6-5 and TRBJ2-3; tentative D call: TRBD2 (6 bases). The CDR3 is made up of 12 amino acids. Trimming left V 6 bases short and J 4 bases short, with 8 bases between. The germline V gene has CDR1 MNHEY and CDR2 SVGAGI. The CDR3 loop is CASRGLSDTQYF. Written as DNA, the CDR3 is TGTGCCAGCAGAGGACTATCAGATACGCAGTATTTT.

The chain employs TRBV3-1 (or the pseudogene TRBV3-2) and TRBJ2-1; D gene uncertain. There are 13 residues in the CDR3. Germline assignment: CDR1 LGHDT and CDR2 YNNKEL (reference sequence). V gave up 0 bases and J gave up 4 bases, with 4 bases separating them. CDR3 DNA sequence: TGTGCCAGCAGCCAAGAGGGGTACAATGAGCAGTTCTTC. Its protein is CASSQEGYNEQFF.

This clone has a single count. The rearrangement links TRBV3-1 (or the pseudogene TRBV3-2) to TRBJ1-1; D gene uncertain. V was trimmed by 4 bases and J by 9 bases, leaving 18 bases between them. The CDR3 length is 14 residues. CDR1 is LGHDT and CDR2 is YNNKEL in the germline V gene (reference sequence). CDR3 region: CASSPFRPGLKAFF. The CDR3 nucleotides are TGTGCCAGCAGCCCGTTCAGGCCAGGCTTAAAAGCTTTCTTT.

The chain combines TRBV14 with TRBJ1-1; D is undetermined. V was cut by 1 base and J by 2 bases, with 5 bases left in between. The CDR3 length is 13 residues. Per germline, CDR1 SGHDN and CDR2 FVKESK. CDR3 DNA sequence: TGTGCCAGCAGCCAAGGTTTTAACACTGAAGCTTTCTTT. Amino acids: CASSQGFNTEAFF. Together with reference TRBV14 and TRBJ1-1, the CDR3 gives the full variable domain: EAGVTQFPSHSVIEKGQTVTLRCDPISGHDNLYWYRRVMGKEIKFLLHFVKESKQDESGMPNNRFLAERTGGTYSTLKVQPAELEDSGVYFCASSQGFNTEAFFGQGTRLTVV.

The rearrangement joins TRBV5-1 to TRBJ2-3; 7 bases line up with TRBD1. This CDR3 comprises 14 residues. J lost 6 bases, V lost 4 bases, and 8 bases had no gene match. Germline assignment: CDR1 SGHRS and CDR2 YFSETQ. DNA of the CDR3: TGCGCCAGCAGCGTCGGACAGGACTGGGATACGCAGTATTTT. It is translated as CASSVGQDWDTQYF. Variable domain in full (rest from reference TRBV5-1 and TRBJ2-3): KAGVTQTPRYLIKTRGQQVTLSCSPISGHRSVSWYQQTPGQGLQFLFEYFSETQRNKGNFPGRFSGRQFSNSRSEMNVSTLELGDSALYLCASSVGQDWDTQYFGPGTRLTVL.

The genes are TRBV28 and TRBJ2-4; no clear D gene. V lost 6 bases and J lost 0, with 12 bases in between. The germline V gene has CDR1 MDHEN and CDR2 SYDVKM. This CDR3 region has 15 residues. CDR3 sequence: CASSPDLLAKNIQYF. DNA for the CDR3: TGTGCCAGCAGCCCCGACCTTTTAGCCAAAAACATTCAGTACTTC. The full variable domain, with the rest looked up from reference TRBV28 and TRBJ2-4, is DVKVTQSSRYLVKRTGEKVFLECVQDMDHENMFWYRQDPGLGLRLIYFSYDVKMKEKGDIPEGYSVSREKKERFSLILESASTNQTSMYLCASSPDLLAKNIQYFGAGTRLSVL.

This sequence joins TRBV6-2 or TRBV6-3 and TRBJ2-1; weak D call: TRBD2 (6 bases). The germline V gene encodes CDR1 MNHEY and CDR2 SVGEGT. CDR3 length equals 17 residues. The V and J ends lost 2 bases and 0 bases respectively, with 14 bases between them. The DNA of the CDR3 is TGTGCCAGCAGTTACCTGGAGGGCCGATACTCCTACAATGAGCAGTTCTTC. The encoded protein is CASSYLEGRYSYNEQFF.

The chain recombines TRBV7-2 with TRBJ1-5; 7 bases are a match to TRBD1. The ends lost 5 bases at V and 4 bases at J; junction bases unmatched: 5. There are 14 residues in the CDR3. Germline CDR1 SGHTA, CDR2 FQGNSA. This CDR3 is CASSPGTANQPQHF. The CDR3 DNA reads as TGTGCCAGCAGCCCTGGGACAGCGAATCAGCCCCAGCATTTT.

This clone has a handful of counts. This sequence joins TRBV7-8 and TRBJ2-3; 8 nucleotides line up with TRBD1. Trimming took 3 bases from V and 3 from J; bases not matched to a gene: 5. Germline CDR1 and CDR2: SGHVS and FQNEAQ. This CDR3 has 15 amino acids. The CDR3 loop reads CASSLRDRNTDTQYF. The CDR3 region has the DNA TGTGCCAGCAGCTTGAGGGACAGGAATACAGATACGCAGTATTTT.

J is TRBJ1-3 and V is TRBV2; D not resolved. Germline V gene lookup returns CDR1 SNHLY and CDR2 FYNNEI. The CDR3 spans 16 residues. Deletions cut 4 bases from V and 1 base from J, with 14 bases between. The CDR3 coding sequence is TGTGCCAGCAGTGGGGAGGCGCTGGGGTCTGGAAACACCATATATTTT. Translating it yields CASSGEALGSGNTIYF.

DNA for the CDR3: TGTGCCAGCAGCCAAGCGGATCGGGGTGGCATCGCGCCTGAAGCTTTCTTT. Translated: CASSQADRGGIAPEAFF. The chain has TRBV3-1 (or the pseudogene TRBV3-2) and TRBJ1-1; unclear D gene. Deletions cut 1 base from V and 6 bases from J, with 21 bases between. The germline V gene has CDR1 LGHDT and CDR2 YNNKEL (reference sequence). CDR3 length: 17 amino acids.

The chain combines TRBV7-2 with TRBJ1-1; D gene unclear. From germline, CDR1 is SGHTA and CDR2 FQGNSA. Trimming stripped 5 bases from V and 1 base from J, with 14 bases between. The CDR3 runs to 15 residues. The CDR3 DNA reads TGTGCCAGCAGCCTCCTGACGATGGGGAACACTGAAGCTTTCTTT. Translation: CASSLLTMGNTEAFF.

This chain joins TRBV19 and TRBJ1-5, with D tentatively TRBD1 (6 bases). The ends were cut back, 4 bases at V and 4 bases at J, with 17 bases in the middle. The CDR3 is 16 residues long. Per germline, CDR1 LNHDA and CDR2 SQIVND (reference sequence). The CDR3 DNA sequence: TGTGCCAGTAGTACCCGGGACACAGGATTTAATCAGCCCCAGCATTTT. This translates into CASSTRDTGFNQPQHF. The entire variable domain, with the rest obtained from reference TRBV19 and TRBJ1-5, is as follows: DGGITQSPKYLFRKEGQNVTLSCEQNLNHDAMYWYRQDPGQGLRLIYYSQIVNDFQKGDIAEGYSVSREKKESFPLTVTSAQKNPTAFYLCASSTRDTGFNQPQHFGDGTRLSIL.

The V and J genes are TRBV3-1 (or the pseudogene TRBV3-2) and TRBJ2-7; D is undetermined. The V gene lost 3 bases and the J gene lost 7 bases, with 16 bases spanning the gap. CDR1 and CDR2 (germline): LGHDT, YNNKEL (reference sequence). This CDR3 has 14 amino acids. The CDR3 protein is CASSHPRPPTEQYF. Here the CDR3 DNA reads TGTGCCAGCAGCCACCCCAGACCCCCTACAGAGCAGTACTTC.

The V and J genes are TRBV6-2 or TRBV6-3 and TRBJ2-7, with 10 nucleotides matching TRBD1. With V trimmed by 5 bases and J by 2 bases, 9 bases remained unmatched. Germline-derived CDR1 and CDR2 are MNHEY and SVGEGT. This CDR3 comprises 16 residues. CDR3 in amino acids: CASSLFGDRGTYEQYF. CDR3 nucleotides: TGTGCCAGCAGTCTATTCGGGGACAGGGGCACCTACGAGCAGTACTTC.

The rearrangement uses TRBV5-4 and TRBJ1-6, with D perhaps TRBD1 (5 bases). Germline assignment: CDR1 SGHNT and CDR2 YYREEE (reference sequence). The CDR3 contains 15 residues. Trimming took 0 bases from V and 6 from J, leaving 10 bases between them. CDR3: CASSLVGDRNSPLHF. Written as DNA, the CDR3 is TGTGCCAGCAGCTTGGTAGGGGACCGTAATTCACCCCTCCACTTT.

The chain combines TRBV5-4 with TRBJ2-3; 9 bases fit TRBD2. The CDR3 contains 17 residues. Germline V gene lookup returns CDR1 SGHNT and CDR2 YYREEE (reference sequence). Trimming at V came to 3 bases and at J to 0 bases, leaving 8 bases not matched to a gene. This chain's CDR3 is CASSSPAAGGSTDTQYF. The CDR3 coding sequence is TGTGCCAGCAGCTCGCCTGCGGCGGGAGGGAGCACAGATACGCAGTATTTT.

V is TRBV10-3 and J is TRBJ1-1; the D gene is possibly TRBD1 (6 bases). Germline V CDR1 and CDR2: ENHRY, SYGVKD. V dropped 10 bases and J dropped 0 bases, with 12 bases sitting between them. The CDR3 covers 13 residues. This CDR3 reads CATRGDMNTEAFF. For the CDR3, the DNA is TGTGCCACCAGGGGAGACATGAACACTGAAGCTTTCTTT.

This rearrangement joins TRBV7-6 to TRBJ1-3; D unresolved. This CDR3 is built from 18 residues. V lost 3 bases to trimming and J lost 1 base, with 19 bases between them. Germline loops: CDR1 SGHVS, CDR2 FNYEAQ. CDR3 sequence (DNA): TGTGCCAGCAGCTTCTCCCGCGCGGGAACCCGGTCTGGAAACACCATATATTTT. Amino acids: CASSFSRAGTRSGNTIYF.

The rearrangement joins TRBV7-2 to TRBJ1-1, with D possibly being TRBD1 (5 bases). CDR3 length: 14 amino acids. The germline V gene has CDR1 SGHTA and CDR2 FQGNSA. V was cut by 4 bases and J by 4 bases, with 13 bases left in between. The CDR3 is CASSSGVGLTEAFF. CDR3 nucleotides: TGTGCCAGCAGCTCTGGGGTGGGGCTCACTGAAGCTTTCTTT. The full variable domain, rest sourced from reference TRBV7-2 and TRBJ1-1, is GAGVSQSPSNKVTEKGKDVELRCDPISGHTALYWYRQSLGQGLEFLIYFQGNSAPDKSGLPSDRFSAERTGGSVSTLTIQRTQQEDSAVYLCASSSGVGLTEAFFGQGTRLTVV.

The chain links TRBV28 to TRBJ1-3; D is perhaps TRBD1 (6 bases). V lost 1 base and J lost 1, with 14 bases in between. This CDR3 is 17 amino acids long. Germline CDR1 MDHEN, CDR2 SYDVKM. The CDR3 here is CASSLSMGAGSGNTIYF. As DNA, the CDR3 is TGTGCCAGCAGTTTATCCATGGGGGCGGGGTCTGGAAACACCATATATTTT.

The V and J genes are TRBV15 and TRBJ1-2; possibly TRBD1 for D (6 bases). This CDR3 has 13 residues. Trimming removed 1 base from V and 6 bases from J, with 9 bases in between. Germline CDR1 reads LNHNV; CDR2 reads YYDKDF (reference sequence). CDR3 region: CATSRVGGNGYTF. In DNA form, the CDR3 reads TGTGCCACCAGCAGAGTAGGGGGAAATGGCTACACCTTC.

V gene TRBV27 combines with J gene TRBJ1-3, with no clear D. V was cut by 5 bases and J by 0 bases, with 5 bases left in between. This CDR3 is built from 13 residues. In germline, CDR1 is MNHEY, CDR2 SMNVEV (reference sequence). For the CDR3, the DNA is TGTGCCAGCAGTAGCGGCTCTGGAAACACCATATATTTT. The encoded protein is CASSSGSGNTIYF.